Listed below are T cell receptor beta chains from one sample, sequenced in a study of T cell responses to AZD1222 COVID-19 vaccine. Profiled with immunoSEQ multiplex PCR; TCRdb holds only in-frame clones, not every one. The table has 110,000 or so clones, roughly 89% seen once; the top ten hold 44%. Sequencing was performed on peripheral blood, taken 28 days after the second AZD1222 dose. The receptors shown here come from an adult who received the AZD1222 COVID-19 vaccine. The CDR3 runs from the conserved cysteine through the conserved F or W. The D gene is left open where the match is weak. The size entry is marked missing in some rows and otherwise reads once, few, many or a size class.

clone size	V gene	J gene	D gene	CDR3 protein	CDR3 DNA
.	TRBV28	TRBJ2-4	TRBD1	CASSREQGRLAKNIQYF	TGTGCCAGCAGTCGAGAACAGGGGAGATTGGCCAAAAACATTCAGTACTTC
.	TRBV6-1	TRBJ1-1	.	CASSEGGATEAFF	TGTGCCAGCAGTGAGGGGGGGGCAACTGAAGCTTTCTTT
.	TRBV6-5	TRBJ1-4	.	CASSSPVSGTNEKLFF	TGTGCCAGCAGTTCCCCCGTGTCGGGCACTAATGAAAAACTGTTTTTT
.	TRBV30	TRBJ1-1	.	CAWIGQLNTEAFF	TGTGCCTGGATCGGACAGTTGAACACTGAAGCTTTCTTT
.	TRBV4-3	TRBJ2-2	.	CASSPRTGNTGELFF	TGCGCCAGCAGCCCCCGAACAGGCAACACCGGGGAGCTGTTTTTT
.	TRBV9	TRBJ1-3	.	CASSVAGGNTIYF	TGTGCCAGCAGCGTAGCGGGTGGAAACACCATATATTTT
.	TRBV27	TRBJ2-7	TRBD1	CASSPPDRAYEQYF	TGTGCCAGCAGTCCCCCGGACAGGGCCTACGAGCAGTACTTC
once	TRBV19	TRBJ2-2	.	CAARDGRNTGELFF	TGTGCCGCCAGGGACGGACGAAACACCGGGGAGCTGTTTTTT
once	TRBV27	TRBJ2-3	.	CASSLSLNGQRSTDTQYF	TGTGCCAGCAGTTTATCCTTGAACGGCCAGAGAAGCACAGATACGCAGTATTTT
.	TRBV6-5	TRBJ2-7	.	CASSLTRDNTYEQYF	TGTGCCAGCAGTCTGACCCGGGACAATACCTACGAGCAGTACTTC
.	TRBV9	TRBJ1-4	TRBD1	CASSSQDRDNEKLFF	TGTGCCAGCAGCTCGCAGGACAGGGATAATGAAAAACTGTTTTTT
.	TRBV5-4	TRBJ1-6	.	CASSFSPRRYNSPLHF	TGTGCCAGCAGCTTTTCGCCCCGGCGATATAATTCACCCCTCCACTTT
.	TRBV11-1	TRBJ2-1	TRBD1	CASSSRQGIEQFF	TGTGCCAGCAGCTCGAGACAGGGGATTGAGCAGTTCTTC
.	TRBV9	TRBJ2-7	.	CASSVAAGHPLEQYF	TGTGCCAGCAGCGTAGCAGCAGGGCATCCCCTCGAGCAGTACTTC
.	TRBV6-1	TRBJ1-1	.	CASSEVRAGTEAFF	TGTGCCAGCAGTGAAGTGAGGGCCGGCACTGAAGCTTTCTTT
.	TRBV5-4	TRBJ2-2	.	CASSPDGGGTGELFF	TGTGCCAGCAGCCCCGATGGCGGCGGCACCGGGGAGCTGTTTTTT
.	TRBV27	TRBJ2-2	.	CASSSPVGPGELFF	TGTGCCAGCAGTTCCCCCGTAGGGCCCGGGGAGCTGTTTTTT
.	TRBV6-5	TRBJ2-3	.	CASQTRGSTDTQYF	TGTGCCAGCCAGACGCGAGGGTCCACAGATACGCAGTATTTT
.	TRBV18	TRBJ2-2	.	CASSPQGAGNTGELFF	TGTGCCAGCTCACCACAGGGAGCGGGCAACACCGGGGAGCTGTTTTTT
.	TRBV10-3	TRBJ1-1	.	CAISEVGGNTEAFF	TGTGCCATCAGTGAGGTCGGCGGGAACACTGAAGCTTTCTTT
.	TRBV3-1/TRBV3-2	TRBJ1-5	.	CASSQSGLYSNQPQHF	TGTGCCAGCAGCCAATCCGGGCTCTATAGCAATCAGCCCCAGCATTTT
.	TRBV7-8	TRBJ1-5	TRBD1	CASSLASPRDRGIRNQPQHF	TGTGCCAGCAGCTTAGCGTCGCCCCGGGACAGGGGAATTCGCAATCAGCCCCAGCATTTT
.	TRBV19	TRBJ1-4	.	CASTQTENNEKLFF	TGTGCCAGTACCCAGACAGAAAATAATGAAAAACTGTTTTTT
.	TRBV24-1	TRBJ2-7	.	CATSATQLTEQYF	TGTGCCACCAGTGCCACACAGCTTACCGAGCAGTACTTC
.	TRBV19	TRBJ1-2	.	CASKEGPVGGYTF	TGTGCCAGTAAGGAAGGGCCCGTCGGGGGCTACACCTTC
.	TRBV5-1	TRBJ2-7	TRBD1	CASSWGQGVGEQYF	TGCGCCAGCAGCTGGGGACAGGGTGTAGGGGAGCAGTACTTC
.	TRBV7-9	TRBJ2-7	.	CASSPTGDSYEQYF	TGTGCCAGCAGCCCCACGGGGGACTCCTACGAGCAGTACTTC
.	TRBV7-9	TRBJ1-1	TRBD1	CASSADRETEAFF	TGTGCCAGCAGCGCCGACAGGGAGACTGAAGCTTTCTTT